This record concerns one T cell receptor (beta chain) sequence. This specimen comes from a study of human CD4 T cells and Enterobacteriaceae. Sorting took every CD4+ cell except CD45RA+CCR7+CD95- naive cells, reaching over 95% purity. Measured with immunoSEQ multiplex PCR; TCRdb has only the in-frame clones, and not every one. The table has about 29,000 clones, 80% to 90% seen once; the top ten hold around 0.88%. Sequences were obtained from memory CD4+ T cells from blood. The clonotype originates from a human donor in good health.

CDR3 nucleotides: TGTGCCAGCAGCCACAAGGGGGGGAGCTCTGGGGCCAACGTCCTGACTTTC. Translation: CASSHKGGSSGANVLTF. This rearrangement joins TRBV9 to TRBJ2-6, with D possibly being TRBD2 (7 bases). Germline-derived CDR1 and CDR2 are SGDLS and YYNGEE. Deletions cut 4 bases from V and 0 bases from J, with 14 bases between. The CDR3 has 17 residues.